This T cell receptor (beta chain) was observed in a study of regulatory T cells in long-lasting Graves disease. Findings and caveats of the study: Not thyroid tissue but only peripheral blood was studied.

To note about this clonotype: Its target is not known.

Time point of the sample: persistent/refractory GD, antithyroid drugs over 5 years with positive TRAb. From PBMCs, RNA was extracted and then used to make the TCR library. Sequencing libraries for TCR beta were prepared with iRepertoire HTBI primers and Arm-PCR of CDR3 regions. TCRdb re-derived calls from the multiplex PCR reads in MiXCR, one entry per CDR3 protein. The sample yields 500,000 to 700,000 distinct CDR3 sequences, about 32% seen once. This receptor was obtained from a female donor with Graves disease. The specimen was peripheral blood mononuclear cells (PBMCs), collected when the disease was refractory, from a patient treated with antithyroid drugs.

CDR3 DNA: TGTGCCAGCAGACGAGACAGGGGCGCATACGAGCAGTACTTC. As protein: CASRRDRGAYEQYF. This chain connects TRBV6-1 to TRBJ2-7; TRBD1 aligns across 8 bases. The J segment lost 4 bases and the V segment lost 6 bases, leaving 8 bases of the junction unmatched. This CDR3 region has 14 residues. Germline CDR1 MNHNS, CDR2 SASEGT.